The 10 T cell receptor beta chains given below trace back to one sample, sequenced in a study of T cell responses to AZD1222 COVID-19 vaccine. The table came from immunoSEQ multiplex PCR; TCRdb's copy has only in-frame clones and leaves some out. The sample contains tens of thousands of clones, 70% to 80% of which appear only once. Source: peripheral blood, taken on day 0 of AZD1222 vaccination. Receptors were obtained from an adult in good health.

This rearrangement joins TRBV4-1 to TRBJ1-4, with unresolved D. CDR3 length: 16 amino acids. Trimming cost V 6 bases and J 0 bases, with 14 bases left between them. Germline V gene lookup returns CDR1 MGHRA and CDR2 YSYEKL. The CDR3 DNA reads TGCGCCAGCAGTCCGGAGGCGGCAGCAACTAATGAAAAACTGTTTTTT. It encodes CASSPEAAATNEKLFF.

This chain links TRBV30 with TRBJ1-3; 7 nucleotides line up with TRBD1. Germline trimming cut 0 bases from V and 0 bases from J; bases unmatched to any gene: 8. The CDR3 sequence is 17 residues long. The V gene's germline CDR1 is GTSNPN and CDR2 SVGIG (reference sequence). Here the CDR3 DNA reads TGTGCCTGGAGTGTACACCGGACAGGTCTCTCTGGAAACACCATATATTTT. Its protein product is CAWSVHRTGLSGNTIYF. The entire variable domain, with the rest obtained from reference TRBV30 and TRBJ1-3, is as follows: SQTIHQWPATLVQPVGSPLSLECTVEGTSNPNLYWYRQAAGRGLQLLFYSVGIGQISSEVPQNLSASRPQDRQFILSSKKLLLSDSGFYLCAWSVHRTGLSGNTIYFGEGSWLTVV.

In its sample, this clone was seen a few times. The chain has TRBV28 and TRBJ2-3, with D perhaps matching TRBD2 (6 bases). Per the germline V gene, CDR1 is MDHEN and CDR2 is SYDVKM. The V gene lost 5 bases and the J gene lost 6 bases, with 6 bases spanning the gap. The CDR3 contains 11 residues. CDR3 sequence (DNA): TGTGCCAGCAGTAGCGGGGATACGCAGTATTTT. It codes for CASSSGDTQYF.

V gene TRBV25-1 combines with J gene TRBJ1-4; no definite D call. The CDR3 extends over 18 amino acids. V was trimmed by 4 bases and J by 5 bases, leaving 23 bases between them. Germline CDR1 MGHDK, CDR2 SYGVNS. This CDR3 reads CASSVPLPGGRWNEKLFF. DNA of the CDR3: TGTGCCAGCAGTGTTCCATTGCCGGGTGGCCGGTGGAATGAAAAACTGTTTTTT.

The V call is TRBV12-3 or TRBV12-4, the J call TRBJ2-3; tentative D call: TRBD2 (5 bases). Trimming took off 8 bases at V and 2 bases at J, with 11 bases between the two ends. This CDR3 has 13 residues. This chain's CDR3 is CASEERNTDTQYF. The CDR3 DNA follows: TGTGCCAGCGAAGAGCGGAACACAGATACGCAGTATTTT.

The chain uses TRBV9 and TRBJ2-1, with TRBD2 identical over 7 bases. V lost 4 bases and J lost 5; bases outside the gene matches: 9. This CDR3 is 15 amino acids long. Germline V gene sequence: CDR1 SGDLS, CDR2 YYNGEE. The CDR3 DNA reads TGTGCCAGCAGCATCCCTTGGGGACTACACAATGAGCAGTTCTTC. The encoded protein is CASSIPWGLHNEQFF.

The V and J genes are TRBV3-1 (or the pseudogene TRBV3-2) and TRBJ2-4; no clear D. The V end was cut by 0 bases, the J end by 0 bases, with 3 bases between. Per the germline V gene, CDR1 is LGHDT and CDR2 is YNNKEL (reference sequence). CDR3 length: 14 amino acids. The CDR3 protein is CASSQDLAKNIQYF. Here the CDR3 DNA reads TGTGCCAGCAGCCAAGATTTAGCCAAAAACATTCAGTACTTC.

The V gene is TRBV19, the J gene TRBJ2-2, with D uncertain. V lost 1 base, J lost 7 bases, and 13 bases lay in between. The length of the CDR3 is 15 residues. Germline assignment: CDR1 LNHDA and CDR2 SQIVND (reference sequence). The CDR3 protein is CASSIGNRASGELFF. The CDR3 DNA is TGTGCCAGTAGTATAGGTAATCGGGCGAGCGGGGAGCTGTTTTTT.

The gene calls are TRBV5-5 and TRBJ1-5; possibly TRBD1 for D (5 bases). Germline V lookup: CDR1 SGHKS, CDR2 YYEKEE (reference sequence). Trimming removed 4 bases from V and 9 bases from J, with 17 bases in between. This CDR3 comprises 14 residues. The CDR3 loop is CASSPDSVSRPQHF. The CDR3 region has the DNA TGTGCCAGCAGCCCCGACAGCGTCTCACGGCCCCAGCATTTT.

This chain joins TRBV19 and TRBJ2-5; D might be TRBD1 (6 bases). This CDR3 has 15 amino acids. Per the germline V gene, CDR1 is LNHDA and CDR2 is SQIVND (reference sequence). With 5 bases removed from V and 4 bases from J, the gap between germline ends came to 17 bases. The DNA of the CDR3 is TGTGCCAGTAGTGACATACAGGGCTCGGGAGAGACCCAGTACTTC. Protein: CASSDIQGSGETQYF. The entire variable domain, with the rest obtained from reference TRBV19 and TRBJ2-5, is as follows: DGGITQSPKYLFRKEGQNVTLSCEQNLNHDAMYWYRQDPGQGLRLIYYSQIVNDFQKGDIAEGYSVSREKKESFPLTVTSAQKNPTAFYLCASSDIQGSGETQYFGPGTRLLVL.